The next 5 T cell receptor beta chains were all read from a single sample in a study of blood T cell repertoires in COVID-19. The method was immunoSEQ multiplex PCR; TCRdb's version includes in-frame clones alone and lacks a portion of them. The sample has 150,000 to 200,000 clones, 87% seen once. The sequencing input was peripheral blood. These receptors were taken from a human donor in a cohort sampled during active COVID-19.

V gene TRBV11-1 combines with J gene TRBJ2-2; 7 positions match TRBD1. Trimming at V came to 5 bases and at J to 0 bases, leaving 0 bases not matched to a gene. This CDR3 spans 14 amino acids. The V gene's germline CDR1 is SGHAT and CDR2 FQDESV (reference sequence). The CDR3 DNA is TGTGCCAGCAGCCAGGGGGCGAACACCGGGGAGCTGTTTTTT. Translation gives CASSQGANTGELFF.

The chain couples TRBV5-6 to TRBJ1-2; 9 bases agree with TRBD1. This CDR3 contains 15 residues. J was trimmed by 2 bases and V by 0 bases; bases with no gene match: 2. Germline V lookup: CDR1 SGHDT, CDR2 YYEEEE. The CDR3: CASSLGDRENYGYTF. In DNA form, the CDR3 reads TGTGCCAGCAGCTTGGGGGACAGGGAGAACTATGGCTACACCTTC.

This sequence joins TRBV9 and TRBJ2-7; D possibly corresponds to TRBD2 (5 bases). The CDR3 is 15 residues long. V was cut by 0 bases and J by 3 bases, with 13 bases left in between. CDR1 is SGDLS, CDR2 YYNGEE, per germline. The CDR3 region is CASSVGLADNYEQYF. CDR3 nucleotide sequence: TGTGCCAGCAGCGTAGGCCTAGCAGATAACTACGAGCAGTACTTC. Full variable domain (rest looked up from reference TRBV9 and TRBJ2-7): DSGVTQTPKHLITATGQRVTLRCSPRSGDLSVYWYQQSLDQGLQFLIQYYNGEERAKGNILERFSAQQFPDLHSELNLSSLELGDSALYFCASSVGLADNYEQYFGPGTRLTVT.

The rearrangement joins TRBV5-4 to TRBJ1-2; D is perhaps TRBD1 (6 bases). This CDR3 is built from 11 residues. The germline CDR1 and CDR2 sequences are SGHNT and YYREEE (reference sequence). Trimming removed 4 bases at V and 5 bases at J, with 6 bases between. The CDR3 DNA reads TGTGCCAGCAGCACAGGGTATGGCTACACCTTC. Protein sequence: CASSTGYGYTF.

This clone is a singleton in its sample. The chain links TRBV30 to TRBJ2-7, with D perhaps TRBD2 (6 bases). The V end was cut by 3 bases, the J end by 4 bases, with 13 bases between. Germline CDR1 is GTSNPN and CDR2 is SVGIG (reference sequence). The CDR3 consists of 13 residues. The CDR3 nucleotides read TGTGCCTGGAGCCCTGACCGGGGGTACGAGCAGTACTTC. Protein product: CAWSPDRGYEQYF.